One sample yielded the 17 T cell receptor beta chains listed below, sequenced in a study of T cells expressing NK-cell markers. From its re-call of the 5' RACE reads, TCRdb lists each CDR3 protein once, without DNA. There are more than 90,000 distinct CDR3 sequences in the sample, with approximately 18% held by the top ten. What was sequenced was blood T cells: a sorted CD56 or NKG2C T cell subset, CD4+ or CD8+ T cells, or bulk PBMC T cells (not recorded which). These receptors came from a woman aged 18 to 75 in good health.

The CDR3 spells CASSPPVAAQTYEQYF. This chain joins TRBV18 and TRBJ2-7. Looked up from germline, CDR1 is KGHSH and CDR2 is LQKENI. The length of the CDR3 is 16 residues.

V and J are TRBV29-1 and TRBJ2-3; lacking DNA, the TRBD1 call made by TCRdb goes unchecked. The CDR3 runs 14 residues. Germline loops: CDR1 SQVTM, CDR2 ANQGSEA. This CDR3 reads CSAAGSGNSDTQYF.

The chain recombines TRBV19 with TRBJ1-1. Looked up from germline, CDR1 is LNHDA and CDR2 is SQIVND (reference sequence). This CDR3 has 13 residues. CDR3 in amino acids: CASSMSENTEAFF.

CDR3 amino acids: CSVEAVYNEQFF. J is TRBJ2-1 and V is TRBV29-1. The CDR3 consists of 12 residues. Per the germline V gene, CDR1 is SQVTM and CDR2 is ANQGSEA.

This chain connects TRBV7-9 to TRBJ2-6; the TCRdb D gene call, TRBD2, has no DNA to confirm it. Per germline, CDR1 SEHNR and CDR2 FQNEAQ (reference sequence). The CDR3 runs to 17 residues. The CDR3 sequence is CASSTDGPTPGANVLTF.

This chain links TRBV28 with TRBJ1-2; TCRdb returns TRBD1, unconfirmable since there is no DNA. The CDR3 spans 15 residues. Germline-derived CDR1 and CDR2 are MDHEN and SYDVKM. CDR3 in amino acids: CASSYPGQGAYGYTF.

This chain connects TRBV3-1 to TRBJ2-1; the TCRdb D gene call, TRBD1, has no DNA to confirm it. The CDR3 contains 16 residues. Germline assignment: CDR1 LGHDT and CDR2 YNNKEL (reference sequence). The CDR3 is CASSSLDREFQDEQFF.

The J gene is TRBJ2-1, the V gene TRBV25-1. Looked up from germline, CDR1 is MGHDK and CDR2 is SYGVNS. The CDR3 length is 14 residues. The CDR3 loop reads CASSESWPQDEQFF.

This chain uses TRBV9 with TRBJ1-2; TCRdb gives TRBD1 as the D gene, but with no DNA this cannot be confirmed. The CDR3 runs to 17 residues. Germline CDR1 SGDLS, CDR2 YYNGEE. This CDR3 reads CASSPDPGTGANYGYTF.

This sequence joins TRBV6-1 and TRBJ2-5; the D call of TRBD1 rests on TCRdb alone, since no DNA is present to check it. The CDR3 extends over 15 amino acids. Germline CDR1 MNHNS, CDR2 SASEGT. The CDR3 loop reads CASSHAQPTSETQYF.

V gene TRBV13 combines with J gene TRBJ2-1; TCRdb proposes TRBD2, but this gene call is untestable without DNA. There are 15 residues in the CDR3. The V gene's germline CDR1 is PRHDT and CDR2 FYEKMQ (reference sequence). The chain's CDR3 is CASSPGTSGSDEQFF. Together with reference TRBV13 and TRBJ2-1, the CDR3 gives the full variable domain: AAGVIQSPRHLIKEKRETATLKCYPIPRHDTVYWYQQGPGQDPQFLISFYEKMQSDKGSIPDRFSAQQFSDYHSELNMSSLELGDSALYFCASSPGTSGSDEQFFGPGTRLTVL.

V gene TRBV6-5 combines with J gene TRBJ1-2; TCRdb outputs TRBD1, but without DNA this stays unchecked. Germline V lookup: CDR1 MNHEY, CDR2 SVGAGI. This CDR3 has 16 residues. The chain's CDR3 is CASSYPRQFSSYGYTF.

The chain combines TRBV27 with TRBJ1-1; TCRdb's assignment of TRBD1 cannot be checked, as there is no DNA. The V gene's germline CDR1 is MNHEY and CDR2 SMNVEV (reference sequence). The length of the CDR3 is 12 residues. Here the CDR3 reads CASMLGGTEAFF.

V gene TRBV7-3 combines with J gene TRBJ2-1; the D gene TCRdb calls, TRBD1, cannot be checked with no DNA. This CDR3 region has 13 residues. Germline V gene sequence: CDR1 SGHTA, CDR2 FQGTGA. Here the CDR3 reads CASSSIRGNEQFF.

The V gene is TRBV9, the J gene TRBJ1-4; no DNA is available, so the TRBD1 call from TCRdb remains unchecked. The CDR3 is 16 residues long. CDR1 and CDR2 (germline): SGDLS, YYNGEE. The CDR3 sequence is CASSVAPGTANEKLFF.

The chain carries TRBV7-9 and TRBJ2-4. This CDR3 is 14 amino acids long. The germline CDR1 and CDR2 sequences are SEHNR and FQNEAQ (reference sequence). CDR3 region: CASSLGLAKNIQYF.

V usage is TRBV9 and J usage is TRBJ1-5; TCRdb gives TRBD1 as the D gene, but with no DNA this cannot be confirmed. This CDR3 is 15 amino acids long. Per the germline V gene, CDR1 is SGDLS and CDR2 is YYNGEE. The CDR3 is CASSPPGQANQPQHF.